A single TCR beta chain is shown here with its context. These data come from a study of blood T cell repertoires in COVID-19. Study background: Material from acute and convalescent COVID-19 was sourced from the United States, Italy and Spain. In each case, the material was cDNA or gDNA derived from T cells, B-cell-depleted T cells, or PBMCs.

Original processing methods: The assay estimated nucleated cells by amplifying reference gene primers. The data were produced by immunoSEQ multiplex PCR, yet TCRdb's version contains in-frame clones alone and is incomplete. The DNA gave D and trimming, while V, J and clone size come from that table. Of fewer than 200,000 clones listed, approximately 83% are singletons. The CDR3 contains 14 residues. Germline V gives CDR1 SGHNT, CDR2 YYREEE (reference sequence). Trimming pared 0 bases from V and 3 bases from J, leaving 9 bases between. This chain links TRBV5-4 with TRBJ2-5; TRBD1 might be the D (6 bases). Sample: peripheral blood. The sequence came from a man aged 45-65 years with active or convalescent COVID-19. The CDR3 DNA sequence: TGTGCCAGCAGCTTGGGGACAGCCAAAGAGACCCAGTACTTC. Protein: CASSLGTAKETQYF.